This T cell receptor (beta chain) was recorded in a study of tumor-infiltrating lymphocytes in primary liver carcinoma (dated by TCRdb to the late 2010s). Study-level background: The five patients, three men and two women aged 30 to 69 years, had hepatocellular carcinoma (four) or combined HCC and intrahepatic cholangiocarcinoma (one). Tumors of the five patients were stage T1-T3 N0M0 with maximum diameters of about 4 to 10 cm. Roughly 3.65 to 8 million productive TCRbeta reads were obtained per sample, and no significant difference in read depth was found between tissue types. For each liver tumor, the study sampled five regions along with adjacent normal tissue and blood, and applied TCRbeta repertoire sequencing, expression microarrays and whole-exome sequencing. A total of some 35 specimens from 5 patients went through TCRbeta repertoire sequencing, namely 25 tumor regions, 5 adjacent noncancerous liver tissues and 5 peripheral blood samples. The 20 to 25 tumor region samples were profiled with Agilent mRNA microarrays so that TCRbeta repertoire diversity could be related to the local molecular phenotype. Repertoires from technical replicates were highly reproducible, with mean shared-clone rates approximately 0.88 and correlation coefficients above 0.95.

Reading from cysteine to phenylalanine, the CDR3 counts 17 amino acids. The retained sequence is limited to the CDR3, 51 bases, with the frame set at the first base. From the germline V gene (reference sequence), CDR1 is SGHNT and CDR2 is YYREEE. TCRbeta-specific cDNA was reverse-transcribed from around 0.45 ug total RNA using a constant-region primer and ProtoScript II reverse transcriptase. Three nested multiplex PCR rounds, following a slightly modified ARM-PCR procedure, were used to build the TCRbeta libraries. Each of the first two PCR rounds ran for about 11 cycles using multiplex TRBV1-TRBV30 forward primers together with a Cbeta reverse primer. A final 25-cycle PCR with Deep VentR polymerase added sample barcodes and Illumina adapters. Before sequencing, amplicons of 200-500 bp were gel-purified using a QIAquick gel extraction kit. An Illumina HiSeq 2500 was used to sequence the TCRbeta amplicons with 250-bp paired-end reads. The paper's processing steps were these. Trimmomatic v0.33 was used to quality-trim the reads, and FLASH v1.2.11 was used to merge paired reads so that full CDR3 sequences could be recovered. MiGEC v1.2.1b assigned V, D and J germline segments to the rearranged TCRbeta sequences. VDJtools v1.0.0 computed clonotype statistics and Shannon-Wiener diversity indices. Except for diversity analysis, only the 250 most abundant clonotypes of each sample were used in subsequent analyses to reduce sampling bias. TCRdb itself trimmed the public reads at Q25 with fastp, ran MiXCR and retained productive beta chains. Rows with one shared CDR3 protein collapse into an entry with the most common genes and DNA. The V and J calls were determined by TCRdb, not by the authors. This sample has roughly 78,000 distinct CDR3 sequences in its table, and about 70% of those were observed once. Roughly 13% of the sample is in the top ten clones.

Of note for this clonotype: No cognate antigen has been identified for it. At one boundary the junction diverges from the germline segment, which might be a read error.

Total RNA and DNA were co-extracted from roughly 18-30 mg of bulk tissue with the AllPrep DNA/RNA mini kit, without cell sorting. About 5 patients with histopathologically diagnosed primary liver carcinoma underwent surgical resection in China between late 2015 and 2016. Chronic HBV infection was present in the patients, and the patients were treatment-naive at sampling. Five spatially separated regions were sampled per tumor: superior, inferior, left-lateral and right-lateral poles, plus the tumor centre. More than 75% viable tumor cells were found by histology in every tumor sample. Pieces of fresh tumor and adjacent tissue were cut in half, with one half kept in RNAlater at -80 degrees C and the other half sent for histology. Results the study describes overall, beyond this receptor: The top 250 clones accounted for a significantly greater share of the repertoire in tumors than in blood (p = 0.039). Because the samples were bulk and unsorted, CD4+ and CD8+ T cell repertoires could not be compared. Only the TCR beta chain was sequenced, which likely underestimates true repertoire diversity because unpaired alpha chains were not captured. The study included only a handful of patients, and the authors note findings should be validated in a larger study. Only about 7-24% of top clones were found in all five regions of a tumor, suggesting spatial heterogeneity of tumor-infiltrating T cells. Repertoire overlap was higher between tumor regions (mean roughly 35%) than tumor-adjacent (approximately 17%) or tumor-blood (14%) pairs, consistent with antigen-driven expansion.

The specimen was liver tumor tissue from sampling region 4. What this sample's cell subset or site label stands for: tumor region T4, right-lateral pole. This sequence originates from a woman aged 55-69 years with primary liver carcinoma and hepatitis B virus infection. The chain is assembled from TRBV5-4 and TRBJ2-3, with 12 bases aligning to TRBD2. In nucleotide form, the sequence is TGTGTCAGCAGCTCCAAACTAGCGGGAGGCTCCACAGATACGCAGTATTTT. This sequence encodes CVSSSKLAGGSTDTQYF.